This TCR beta chain was sequenced for a study of response to subunit inactivated influenza vaccine. Study conclusions and caveats: Authors suggested each seasonal flu vaccination may recruit only limited numbers of new T cells.

This clonotype was seen only a few times. Its antigen is still unknown. TCRdb ran MiXCR on the RT-PCR reads and lists one entry per CDR3 protein. The profile shows under 550,000 distinct CDR3 sequences, 6.5% to 8% of them singletons. Germline assignment: CDR1 SGHDN and CDR2 FVKESK. This CDR3 is 17 amino acids long. V lost 1 base and J 8 bases, leaving 21 bases between the germline ends. Sequenced here: PBMCs from blood, sampled about 24 months after vaccination. The TCR originated in a man between 50 and 69 years old who received an inactivated influenza vaccine. V usage is TRBV14 and J usage is TRBJ2-1; D call uncertain. The CDR3 region has the DNA TGTGCCAGCAGCCAAGTAAGAGGTGGTTGGATAGGCGATGAGCAGTTCTTC. Residues: CASSQVRGGWIGDEQFF.